These T cell receptor beta chains were read from a single sample in a study of cytomegalovirus exposure and HLA in healthy donors. Here immunoSEQ multiplex PCR was the method, and the copy in TCRdb shows in-frame clones only, minus some. The data show around 180,000 clones, 70% to 80% seen once. The sequenced sample consisted of PBMCs. The origin of the receptors is a woman aged 45-65 years in good health and CMV-seronegative. CDR3s include the opening cysteine and the closing phenylalanine or tryptophan. A D gene is named only where the DNA matches it firmly. Size is stated for part of the rows, as once, few or many counts, or as a class when the clone is expanded.

v_gene: TRBV5-1; j_gene: TRBJ2-7; abundance: NA; d_gene: TRBD1; CDR3aa: CASSLERTGLGEQYF; CDR3nt: TGCGCCAGCAGCTTGGAACGGACAGGGTTGGGCGAGCAGTACTTC
v_gene: TRBV6-5; j_gene: TRBJ1-1; abundance: NA; d_gene: NA; CDR3aa: CATRERGKDTEAFF; CDR3nt: TGTGCCACTCGGGAGCGGGGAAAGGACACTGAAGCTTTCTTT
v_gene: TRBV7-8; j_gene: TRBJ2-7; abundance: NA; d_gene: NA; CDR3aa: CASSIVTYEQYF; CDR3nt: TGTGCCAGCAGCATAGTTACCTACGAGCAGTACTTC
v_gene: TRBV20-1; j_gene: TRBJ1-1; abundance: few; d_gene: NA; CDR3aa: CSASETEAFF; CDR3nt: TGCAGTGCTAGTGAGACTGAAGCTTTCTTT
v_gene: TRBV6-5; j_gene: TRBJ2-7; abundance: NA; d_gene: NA; CDR3aa: CASSYSVAPYEQYF; CDR3nt: TGTGCCAGCAGTTACTCGGTAGCGCCATACGAGCAGTACTTC
v_gene: TRBV25-1; j_gene: TRBJ2-7; abundance: NA; d_gene: TRBD1; CDR3aa: CASSPWDSTYEQYF; CDR3nt: TGTGCCAGCAGTCCCTGGGACAGCACCTACGAGCAGTACTTC
v_gene: TRBV11-2; j_gene: TRBJ2-7; abundance: NA; d_gene: NA; CDR3aa: CASSPQGTSYEQYF; CDR3nt: TGTGCCAGCAGCCCACAGGGAACCTCCTACGAGCAGTACTTC
v_gene: TRBV4-1; j_gene: TRBJ2-1; abundance: NA; d_gene: TRBD2; CDR3aa: CASSQGWGLADSYNEQFF; CDR3nt: TGCGCCAGCAGCCAGGGCTGGGGACTAGCGGACTCCTACAATGAGCAGTTCTTC
v_gene: TRBV7-2; j_gene: TRBJ2-3; abundance: NA; d_gene: TRBD2; CDR3aa: CASSFGGILPTDTQYF; CDR3nt: TGTGCCAGCAGCTTCGGGGGGATACTACCCACAGATACGCAGTATTTT
v_gene: TRBV5-4; j_gene: TRBJ2-5; abundance: once; d_gene: TRBD1; CDR3aa: CASSPGTGQETQYF; CDR3nt: TGTGCCAGCAGCCCCGGGACAGGGCAAGAGACCCAGTACTTC
v_gene: TRBV28; j_gene: TRBJ1-5; abundance: NA; d_gene: NA; CDR3aa: CASSPGGVNSNQPQHF; CDR3nt: TGTGCCAGCAGTCCAGGAGGAGTAAATAGCAATCAGCCCCAGCATTTT
v_gene: TRBV5-1; j_gene: TRBJ1-1; abundance: NA; d_gene: NA; CDR3aa: CASSLGGGRMNTEAFF; CDR3nt: TGCGCCAGCAGCTTGGGAGGCGGCAGAATGAACACTGAAGCTTTCTTT
v_gene: TRBV28; j_gene: TRBJ1-6; abundance: NA; d_gene: TRBD1; CDR3aa: CASSLPSQRTGNSPLHF; CDR3nt: TGTGCCAGCAGTTTACCCAGCCAAAGGACAGGAAATTCACCCCTCCACTTT
v_gene: TRBV9; j_gene: TRBJ2-7; abundance: NA; d_gene: NA; CDR3aa: CASGRGLSSYEQYF; CDR3nt: TGTGCCAGCGGCCGCGGGTTAAGCTCCTACGAGCAGTACTTC
v_gene: TRBV6-5; j_gene: TRBJ1-5; abundance: few; d_gene: TRBD1; CDR3aa: CASRETGKGNQPQHF; CDR3nt: TGTGCCAGCAGGGAGACAGGGAAAGGCAATCAGCCCCAGCATTTT
v_gene: TRBV7-2; j_gene: TRBJ1-2; abundance: NA; d_gene: NA; CDR3aa: CASSLGGVVGYTF; CDR3nt: TGTGCCAGCAGCTTAGGGGGGGTGGTGGGCTACACCTTC
v_gene: TRBV4-1; j_gene: TRBJ1-2; abundance: few; d_gene: TRBD1; CDR3aa: CASSQMDRGGGYTF; CDR3nt: TGCGCCAGCAGCCAGATGGACAGGGGAGGCGGCTACACCTTC
v_gene: TRBV5-4; j_gene: TRBJ2-1; abundance: NA; d_gene: TRBD1; CDR3aa: CASSSQGASYNEQFF; CDR3nt: TGTGCCAGCAGCTCCCAGGGGGCCTCCTACAATGAGCAGTTCTTC
v_gene: TRBV18; j_gene: TRBJ2-2; abundance: NA; d_gene: NA; CDR3aa: CASSPVQLAGTGELFF; CDR3nt: TGTGCCAGCTCACCAGTCCAACTAGCCGGAACCGGGGAGCTGTTTTTT
v_gene: TRBV28; j_gene: TRBJ1-2; abundance: NA; d_gene: TRBD1; CDR3aa: CASSGQGHGYTF; CDR3nt: TGTGCCAGCAGTGGACAGGGTCATGGCTACACCTTC
v_gene: TRBV5-1; j_gene: TRBJ2-2; abundance: NA; d_gene: TRBD1; CDR3aa: CASSRRQGRDTGELFF; CDR3nt: TGCGCCAGCAGCCGGAGACAGGGGCGGGACACCGGGGAGCTGTTTTTT
v_gene: TRBV6-5; j_gene: TRBJ1-1; abundance: NA; d_gene: NA; CDR3aa: CASSPDMSNTEAFF; CDR3nt: TGTGCCAGCAGTCCGGACATGTCGAACACTGAAGCTTTCTTT
v_gene: TRBV19; j_gene: TRBJ2-2; abundance: few; d_gene: TRBD2; CDR3aa: CASSIVQRGTGELFF; CDR3nt: TGTGCCAGTAGTATAGTCCAGCGGGGAACCGGGGAGCTGTTTTTT
v_gene: TRBV5-6; j_gene: TRBJ1-2; abundance: once; d_gene: NA; CDR3aa: CASSLPDRKIDGYTF; CDR3nt: TGTGCCAGCAGCTTGCCTGACAGAAAGATAGATGGCTACACCTTC
v_gene: TRBV4-3; j_gene: TRBJ2-3; abundance: once; d_gene: NA; CDR3aa: CASSQDRRGTGTDTQYF; CDR3nt: TGCGCCAGCAGCCAAGATCGTAGGGGGACGGGCACAGATACGCAGTATTTT
v_gene: TRBV7-6; j_gene: TRBJ2-2; abundance: NA; d_gene: NA; CDR3aa: CASTKSPGSNTGELFF; CDR3nt: TGTGCCAGCACCAAAAGCCCCGGGTCGAACACCGGGGAGCTGTTTTTT
v_gene: TRBV6-6; j_gene: TRBJ1-1; abundance: NA; d_gene: TRBD1; CDR3aa: CASSHLWDRRFTEAFF; CDR3nt: TGTGCCAGCAGCCACCTGTGGGACAGAAGATTCACTGAAGCTTTCTTT